This T cell receptor (beta chain) was sequenced for a study of regulatory T cells in long-lasting Graves disease (dated by TCRdb to the early 2020s). For the wider study: To count as having persistent Graves' disease, a patient had to have received antithyroid drug treatment for over 5 years with TSH receptor autoantibodies remaining persistently positive. The study took place in China and was registered as a clinical trial. This study used TCR sequencing and RNA sequencing of peripheral blood to compare persistent Graves' disease patients against newly diagnosed Graves' disease patients. A total of about 35 samples underwent TCR sequencing, from 13 patients with persistent Graves' disease and some 20 patients with newly diagnosed Graves' disease. Antithyroid drugs had been taken for around 9.8 years on average by persistent Graves' disease patients in the clinical cohort. The investigation overall reported the following: Compared with newly diagnosed patients, patients with persistent Graves' disease had lower TCR Shannon entropy and fewer highly expanded clones, which suggests clonal expansion. The small sample size was acknowledged by the authors as a limitation that may reduce accuracy. A larger number of public clonotypes was shared among persistent patients (about 2,700) than among newly diagnosed patients (approximately 930). The study examined only peripheral blood because the primary lesion, thyroid tissue, could not be accessed. Only the TCR beta chain was sequenced and analyzed.

The intended sense of this specimen's time point label: persistent/refractory GD, antithyroid drugs over 5 years with positive TRAb. For both TCR sequencing and RNA sequencing, RNA was extracted from PBMCs using TRIzol. The diagnosis of Graves' disease followed American Thyroid Association guidelines. Patients were recruited from an endocrinology department in Xi'an, China. Each patient gave 8.5 to 9.5 milliliters of peripheral blood, collected in an EDTA anticoagulant tube. Ficoll Paque Plus density gradient separation was used to isolate PBMCs, and no further T cell sorting was done. RNA quality was checked with an Agilent 2100 Bioanalyzer and agarose gel, and concentration with a NanoDrop 2000. A note on this clonotype: Its specific antigen is unknown. No much larger clone exists at a distance of one base, and base qualities are not known.

Libraries were built with multiplex PCR. The data were produced on an Illumina HiSeq 4000. To build TCR beta libraries, CDR3 regions were amplified by Arm-PCR using iRepertoire HTBI primers. Before sequencing, the PCR products went through gel purification. Regarding the original processing steps: Gene usage analysis of CDR3 amino acid clonotypes used the 55 to 80 TRBV and 14 TRBJ segments found across samples. COPE and FqMerger were used to merge filtered high-quality paired reads into contigs. BLAST was used to align contigs to IMGT TRBV, TRBD and TRBJ reference genes, and CDR3 was defined according to IMGT. Highly expanded clones were defined as clonotypes with a frequency above 0.1%. Repertoire diversity was measured by Shannon entropy, and V-J evenness by the Gini coefficient. Public clonotypes were defined as clonotypes shared by more than one individual. TCRdb reran the public reads through fastp at Q25 and MiXCR, keeping productive beta chains. Duplicate CDR3 protein sequences are folded into a single record with the most common DNA and genes. The V and J calls reflect TCRdb's pipeline rather than the authors' work. For this sample there are 600,000 to 850,000 distinct CDR3 sequences; approximately 31% appear just once. The ten largest account for roughly 46% of the sample.

The TCR sequence derives from a female donor with Graves disease. Sequences were derived from peripheral blood mononuclear cells (PBMCs), sampled when the disease was refractory, from a patient treated with antithyroid drugs.

The DNA is TGTGCCAGCAGTGAGAGGGGGGGAATAGCCAAAAACATTCAGTACTTC. Its protein is CASSERGGIAKNIQYF. The chain links TRBV6-1 with TRBJ2-4, and TRBD2 may be the D gene, going by 7 matching bases. CDR1 and CDR2, per the germline V gene, are MNHNS and SASEGT. Including cysteine and phenylalanine, the CDR3 has 16 amino acids. The entry retains the CDR3 DNA only, 48 bases that are in frame from base 1. V gives up 3 bases and J gives up 0 bases, and the segment between their germline ends measures 12 bases.